A selection of T cell receptor beta chains follows, all from one sample in a study of CD8+CD57+ T cells in acquired aplastic anemia. TCRdb called the reads again in MiXCR, with one record for every CDR3 protein. Altogether roughly 61,000 distinct CDR3 sequences are present, around 57% being singletons, with the ten largest covering 15% to 20%. The sample comprised sorted CD4+, CD8+, or CD8+CD57+ T cells (not recorded which) from PBMCs. These receptors were collected from a human donor with aplastic anemia. Both conserved end residues are part of each CDR3. The order of the fields is V gene, clone size, D gene, CDR3 length, J gene, CDR3 DNA, CDR3 protein. D genes are given only for firm matches. A row's size may be missing; if present it is once, few, many or a size class.

>TRBV3-1|once|.|16|TRBJ2-7
TGTGCCAGCAGCCAAGCCCGGGGGCGAAACGGCTACGAGCAGTACTTC
CASSQARGRNGYEQYF
>TRBV19|.|.|14|TRBJ2-3
TGTGCCAGTAGTAGGTCAGCTAGCACAGATACGCAGTATTTT
CASSRSASTDTQYF
>TRBV29-1|.|TRBD2|15|TRBJ2-7
TGTGCCAGTAGTATGCTTAGCGGGCGGTCCTACGAGCAGTACTTC
CASSMLSGRSYEQYF
>TRBV20-1|.|.|13|TRBJ1-5
TGCAGTGCTAGAGTCTTAGAAAGACAGCCCCAGCATTTT
CSARVLERQPQHF
>TRBV29-1|.|.|13|TRBJ2-3
TGCAGCGTTGAAGATCCGCGACGGGGAGGGCAGTATTTT
CSVEDPRRGGQYF
>TRBV2|.|.|12|TRBJ1-4
TGTGCCAGCGAACAGGGTCGAGAAAAACTGTTTTTT
CASEQGREKLFF
>TRBV4-3|.|.|16|TRBJ1-6
TGCGCCAGCAGCCAAGATTTAAGCGGGGATAATTCACCCCTCCACTTT
CASSQDLSGDNSPLHF
>TRBV20-1|many|TRBD1|14|TRBJ2-3
TGCAGTGCCCGCCGGAATAGGGGGCCGGATACGCAGTATTTT
CSARRNRGPDTQYF
>TRBV2|.|TRBD1|14|TRBJ2-7
TGTGCCAGCAAGGGACAGACGGGGTCCTACGAGCAGTACTTC
CASKGQTGSYEQYF
>TRBV7-6|many|.|13|TRBJ2-5
TGTGCCAGCAGCTTGGGGCAACAAGAGACCCAGTACTTC
CASSLGQQETQYF
>TRBV7-6|.|TRBD2|15|TRBJ2-7
TGTGCCAGCGGGACCGGGACTAGCGGGGTCTACGAGCAGTACTTC
CASGTGTSGVYEQYF